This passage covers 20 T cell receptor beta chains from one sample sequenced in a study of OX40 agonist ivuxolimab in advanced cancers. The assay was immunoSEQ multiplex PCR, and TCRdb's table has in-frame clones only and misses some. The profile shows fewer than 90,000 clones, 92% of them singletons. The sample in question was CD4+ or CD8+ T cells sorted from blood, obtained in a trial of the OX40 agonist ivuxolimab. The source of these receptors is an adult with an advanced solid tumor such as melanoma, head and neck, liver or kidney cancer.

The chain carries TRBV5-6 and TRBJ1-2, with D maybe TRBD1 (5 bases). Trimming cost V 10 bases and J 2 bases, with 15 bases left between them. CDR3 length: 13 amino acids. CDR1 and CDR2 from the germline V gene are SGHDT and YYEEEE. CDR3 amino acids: CASALGRNYGYTF. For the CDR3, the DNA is TGTGCCTCCGCACTGGGGCGGAACTATGGCTACACCTTC.

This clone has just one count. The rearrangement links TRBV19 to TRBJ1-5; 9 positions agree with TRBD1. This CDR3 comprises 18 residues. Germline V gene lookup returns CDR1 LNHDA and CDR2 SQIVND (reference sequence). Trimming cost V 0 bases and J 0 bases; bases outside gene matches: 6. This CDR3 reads CASSIDWGTGYSNQPQHF. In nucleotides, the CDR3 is TGTGCCAGTAGTATAGATTGGGGGACAGGGTATAGCAATCAGCCCCAGCATTTT. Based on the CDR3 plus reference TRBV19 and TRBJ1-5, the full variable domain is DGGITQSPKYLFRKEGQNVTLSCEQNLNHDAMYWYRQDPGQGLRLIYYSQIVNDFQKGDIAEGYSVSREKKESFPLTVTSAQKNPTAFYLCASSIDWGTGYSNQPQHFGDGTRLSIL.

The CDR3 spells CASSLGEAGTEAFF. The CDR3 nucleotides read TGCGCCAGCAGCTTGGGCGAAGCGGGGACTGAAGCTTTCTTT. The chain links TRBV5-1 to TRBJ1-1, with D unresolved. CDR1 is SGHRS, CDR2 YFSETQ, per germline. The CDR3 contains 14 residues. V was cut by 0 bases and J by 5 bases, with 11 bases left in between.

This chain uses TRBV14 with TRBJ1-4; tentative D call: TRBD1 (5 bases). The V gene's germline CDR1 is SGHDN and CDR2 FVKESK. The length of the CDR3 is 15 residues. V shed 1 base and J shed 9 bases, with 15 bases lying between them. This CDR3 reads CASSQAGLLIQKLFF. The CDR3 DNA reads TGTGCCAGCAGCCAAGCGGGACTGCTTATCCAAAAACTGTTTTTT. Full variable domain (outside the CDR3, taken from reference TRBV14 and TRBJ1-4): EAGVTQFPSHSVIEKGQTVTLRCDPISGHDNLYWYRRVMGKEIKFLLHFVKESKQDESGMPNNRFLAERTGGTYSTLKVQPAELEDSGVYFCASSQAGLLIQKLFFGSGTQLSVL.

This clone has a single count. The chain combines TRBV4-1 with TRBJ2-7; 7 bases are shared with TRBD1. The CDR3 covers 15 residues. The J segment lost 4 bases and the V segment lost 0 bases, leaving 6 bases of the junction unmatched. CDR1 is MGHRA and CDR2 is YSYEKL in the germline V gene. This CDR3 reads CASSQEGSRGYEQYF. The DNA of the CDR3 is TGCGCCAGCAGCCAAGAAGGGTCCAGGGGGTACGAGCAGTACTTC.

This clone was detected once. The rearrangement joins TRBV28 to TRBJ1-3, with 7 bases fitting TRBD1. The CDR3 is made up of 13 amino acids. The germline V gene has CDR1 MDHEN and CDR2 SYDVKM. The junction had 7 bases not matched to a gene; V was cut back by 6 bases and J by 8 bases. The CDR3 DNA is TGTGCCAGCAGCGGACAGGAGGGATACACCATATATTTT. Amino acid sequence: CASSGQEGYTIYF.

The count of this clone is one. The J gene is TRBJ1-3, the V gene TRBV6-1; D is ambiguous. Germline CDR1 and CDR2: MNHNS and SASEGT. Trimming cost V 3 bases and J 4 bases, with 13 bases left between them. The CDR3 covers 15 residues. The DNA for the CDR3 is TGTGCCAGCAGTGAGATGGCGAGTAACGGAAACACCATATATTTT. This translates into CASSEMASNGNTIYF.

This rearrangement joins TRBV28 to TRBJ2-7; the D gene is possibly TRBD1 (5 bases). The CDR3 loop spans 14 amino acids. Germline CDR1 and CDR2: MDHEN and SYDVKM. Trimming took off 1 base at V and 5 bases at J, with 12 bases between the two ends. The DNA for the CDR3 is TGTGCCAGCAGTTTATTCCAGGGTACCGACGAGCAGTACTTC. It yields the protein CASSLFQGTDEQYF. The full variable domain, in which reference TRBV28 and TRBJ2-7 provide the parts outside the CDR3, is DVKVTQSSRYLVKRTGEKVFLECVQDMDHENMFWYRQDPGLGLRLIYFSYDVKMKEKGDIPEGYSVSREKKERFSLILESASTNQTSMYLCASSLFQGTDEQYFGPGTRLTVT.

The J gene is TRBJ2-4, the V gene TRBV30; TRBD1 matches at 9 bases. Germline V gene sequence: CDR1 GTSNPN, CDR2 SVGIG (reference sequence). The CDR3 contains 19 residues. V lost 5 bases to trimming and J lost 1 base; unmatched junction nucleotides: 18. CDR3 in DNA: TGTGCCTGGTCCCCGACACAGGGGGCGCGAGTCGTGGCCAAAAACATTCAGTACTTC. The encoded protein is CAWSPTQGARVVAKNIQYF.

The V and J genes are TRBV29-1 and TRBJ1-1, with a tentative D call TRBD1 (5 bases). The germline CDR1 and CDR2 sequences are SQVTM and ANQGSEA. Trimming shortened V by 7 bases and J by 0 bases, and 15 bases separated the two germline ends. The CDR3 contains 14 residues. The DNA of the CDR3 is TGCAGCGCTCGGGACCGCCTGATGAACACTGAAGCTTTCTTT. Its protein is CSARDRLMNTEAFF.

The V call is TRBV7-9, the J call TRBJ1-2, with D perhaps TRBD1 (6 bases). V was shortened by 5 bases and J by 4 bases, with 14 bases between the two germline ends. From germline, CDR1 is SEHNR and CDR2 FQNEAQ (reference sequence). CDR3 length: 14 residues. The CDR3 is CASSPTGFIYGYTF. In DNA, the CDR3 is TGTGCCAGCAGCCCAACAGGGTTCATCTATGGCTACACCTTC.

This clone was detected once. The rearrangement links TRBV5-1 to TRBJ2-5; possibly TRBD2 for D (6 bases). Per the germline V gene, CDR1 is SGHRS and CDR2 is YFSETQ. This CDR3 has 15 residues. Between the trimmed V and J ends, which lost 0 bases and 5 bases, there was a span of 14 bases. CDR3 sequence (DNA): TGCGCCAGCAGCTTGGGGTTACGGGAGTGGGAGACCCAGTACTTC. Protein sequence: CASSLGLREWETQYF.

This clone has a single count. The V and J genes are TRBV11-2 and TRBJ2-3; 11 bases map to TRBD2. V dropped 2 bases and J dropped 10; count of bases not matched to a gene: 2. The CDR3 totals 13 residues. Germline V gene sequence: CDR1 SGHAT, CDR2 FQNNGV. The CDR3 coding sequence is TGTGCCAGCAGCTTATTAGCGGGGGGGGCGCAGTATTTT. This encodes CASSLLAGGAQYF.

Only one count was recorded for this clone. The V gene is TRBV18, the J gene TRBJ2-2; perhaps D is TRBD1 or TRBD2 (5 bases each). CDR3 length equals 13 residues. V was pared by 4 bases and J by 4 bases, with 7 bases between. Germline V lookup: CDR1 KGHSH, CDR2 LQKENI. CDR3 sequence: CASSRGITGELFF. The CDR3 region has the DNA TGTGCCAGCTCACGGGGGATCACCGGGGAGCTGTTTTTT.

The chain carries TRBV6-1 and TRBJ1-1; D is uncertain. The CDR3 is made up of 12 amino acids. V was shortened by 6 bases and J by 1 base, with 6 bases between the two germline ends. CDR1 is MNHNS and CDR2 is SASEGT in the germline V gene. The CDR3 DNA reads TGTGCCAGCAGAACTACGAACACTGAAGCTTTCTTT. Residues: CASRTTNTEAFF.

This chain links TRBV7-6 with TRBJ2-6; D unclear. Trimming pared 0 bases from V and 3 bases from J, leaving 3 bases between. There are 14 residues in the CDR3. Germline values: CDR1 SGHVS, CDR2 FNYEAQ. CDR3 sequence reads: CASSLASGANVLTF. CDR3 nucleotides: TGTGCCAGCAGCTTAGCGAGTGGGGCCAACGTCCTGACTTTC.

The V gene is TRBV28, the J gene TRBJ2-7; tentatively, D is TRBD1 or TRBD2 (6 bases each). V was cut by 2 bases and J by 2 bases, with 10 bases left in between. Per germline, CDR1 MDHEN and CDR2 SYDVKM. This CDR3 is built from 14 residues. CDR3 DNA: TGTGCCAGCAGTTTAAGGGGGGTAACCTACGAGCAGTACTTC. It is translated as CASSLRGVTYEQYF.

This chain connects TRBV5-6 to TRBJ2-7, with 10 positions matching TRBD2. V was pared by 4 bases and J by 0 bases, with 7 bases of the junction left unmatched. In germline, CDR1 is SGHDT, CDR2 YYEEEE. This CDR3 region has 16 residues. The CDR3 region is CASSTRLAGTSYEQYF. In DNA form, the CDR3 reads TGTGCCAGCAGCACCCGACTAGCGGGCACCTCCTACGAGCAGTACTTC.

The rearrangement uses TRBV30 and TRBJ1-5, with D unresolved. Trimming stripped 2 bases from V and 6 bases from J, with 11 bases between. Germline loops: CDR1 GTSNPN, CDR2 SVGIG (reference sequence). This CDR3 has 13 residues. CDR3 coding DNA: TGTGCCTGGAGTCGTGGGGATGGTCAGCCCCAGCATTTT. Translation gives CAWSRGDGQPQHF.

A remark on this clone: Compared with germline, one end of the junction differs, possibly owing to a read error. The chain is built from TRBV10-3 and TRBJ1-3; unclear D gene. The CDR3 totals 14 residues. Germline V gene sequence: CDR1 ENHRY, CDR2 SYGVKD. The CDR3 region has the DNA TGTGCCACCAGTCGCGGTACCTCTGGAAACACCATATATTTT. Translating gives CATSRGTSGNTIYF.